Listed below are T cell receptor beta chains from one sample, sequenced in a study of blood T cell repertoires in COVID-19. Profiling relied on immunoSEQ multiplex PCR, and the TCRdb table lists in-frame clones only, not all of them. Here the sample spans around 90,000 clones, about 92% being singletons. Sequenced input: peripheral blood. The receptors were sampled from a woman aged 55 to 70 with active COVID-19. Both conserved end residues are part of each CDR3.

j_call,v_call,cdr3_aa
TRBJ2-3,TRBV9,CASSPGTSGTDTQYF
TRBJ1-3,TRBV28,CASSFYSSGNTIYF
TRBJ2-7,TRBV18,CASSPDRDEQYF
TRBJ2-7,TRBV7-2,CASSRDRGPYEQYF
TRBJ1-2,TRBV5-1,CASSAGSYNYGYTF
TRBJ1-6,TRBV30,CAWSVEASYNSPLHF
TRBJ2-2,TRBV5-1,CASSTSGITGELFF
TRBJ2-7,TRBV9,CASSVQGQGPYEQYF
TRBJ2-1,TRBV5-1,CASSPQGDNEQFF
TRBJ1-5,TRBV5-6,CASSRYGYSNQPQHF
TRBJ1-3,TRBV3-1/TRBV3-2,CASSQDSGAGNTIYF
TRBJ1-6,TRBV7-9,CASSSGQPNSPLHF
TRBJ2-1,TRBV24-1,CATQDPGSYNEQFF
TRBJ2-2,TRBV28,CASSSTGTPGELFF
TRBJ2-3,TRBV6-2/TRBV6-3,CASSYPDTQYF
TRBJ1-2,TRBV2,CASDSSNYGYTF
TRBJ1-1,TRBV30,CAFHLRGRLNTEAFF
TRBJ1-3,TRBV7-2,CASSPRGFSGNTIYF
TRBJ1-1,TRBV6-5,CASSSTGGRHTEAFF
TRBJ2-3,TRBV19,CASRAGTSANTQYF
TRBJ2-1,TRBV7-2,CASSLSGHSSYNEQFF
TRBJ2-1,TRBV7-9,CASSRDRGLYNERFF
TRBJ2-2,TRBV9,CASSGGTLNTGELFF
TRBJ1-1,TRBV10-3,CAITSSGGAEAFF
TRBJ2-1,TRBV10-1,CASSFSQSGQFF
TRBJ1-2,TRBV25-1,CASSGTGDLYGYTF
TRBJ1-4,TRBV6-2/TRBV6-3,CASSYPGGAGEKLFF
TRBJ1-5,TRBV19,CASTNLNSNQPQHF
TRBJ2-3,TRBV7-2,CASSLASGGTDTQYF
TRBJ1-5,TRBV28,CASSLRARADQPQHF
TRBJ2-3,TRBV27,CASSLRQGANTQYF
TRBJ1-1,TRBV5-4,CASSLARGEAFF
TRBJ2-1,TRBV30,CAWSWASGGNEQFF
TRBJ2-7,TRBV6-6,CASSYSSSYEQYF
TRBJ2-1,TRBV19,CASSRGYNEQFF
TRBJ1-3,TRBV5-1,CASSLDPHRAGNTIYF
TRBJ2-5,TRBV28,CASSLLGTGLQETQYF
TRBJ1-1,TRBV18,CASSRDRDTEAFF
TRBJ2-1,TRBV5-1,CASSRELSPYNEQFF
TRBJ2-5,TRBV7-3,CASSLGTGYETQYF
TRBJ1-5,TRBV28,CASSRGQGNQPQHF
TRBJ2-1,TRBV7-3,CASSLTRNNEQFF
TRBJ2-2,TRBV15,CATATVGTGATGELFF
TRBJ1-6,TRBV28,CASRYRDRDASPLHF